This TCR beta chain is drawn from a study of OX40 agonist ivuxolimab in advanced cancers. On the study more broadly: Dose-escalation cases comprised hepatocellular carcinoma, melanoma, renal cell or head and neck cancer.

Notes on this clone: What it recognizes is unknown.

Study-wide results and caveats: Those patients achieving a partial response at 0.1-3.0 mg/kg showed among the lowest clonal expansion.

Measured with immunoSEQ multiplex PCR; TCRdb has only the in-frame clones, and not every one. The table includes approximately 33,000 clones, 90% to 95% detected once. This clonotype originated in an adult with an advanced solid tumor such as melanoma, head and neck, liver or kidney cancer. Sequenced material: CD4+ or CD8+ T cells sorted from blood, taken in a trial of the OX40 agonist ivuxolimab.

The chain's CDR3 is CASTPTGENTEAFF. The DNA for the CDR3 is TGTGCCAGCACCCCTACAGGGGAGAACACTGAAGCTTTCTTT. The rearrangement links TRBV7-9 to TRBJ1-1; 7 bases align to TRBD1. Unmatched junction bases numbered 6, after V lost 7 bases and J lost 1 base. This CDR3 is 14 amino acids long. CDR1 is SEHNR, CDR2 FQNEAQ, per germline (reference sequence).